This T cell receptor beta chain was sequenced in a study of blood T cells in healthy people across ages. The authors ran a second PCR of about 6 to 11 cycles using a sample-barcoded 5' primer and a J-beta primer mix. TCRdb reanalysed the 5' RACE reads using MiXCR and keeps one entry per CDR3 protein. The table has fewer than 900,000 distinct CDR3 sequences, about 34% seen once; the top ten hold 10% to 15%. This clonotype has just a few counts. At one end the junction does not follow the germline gene, possibly because of a read error. The germline V gene has CDR1 MNHEY and CDR2 SMNVEV (reference sequence). The CDR3 extends over 14 amino acids.

The sequenced material came from blood. The rearrangement uses TRBV27 and TRBJ2-7, with no clear D. The clonotype originates from a man younger than 30 in good health. In DNA, the CDR3 is TGTGCCAGCAGTGTATCGAAACAGTCCTACGAGCAGTACTTC. Amino acid sequence: CASSVSKQSYEQYF.